This is a list of T cell receptor beta chains from one sample in a study of OX40 agonist ivuxolimab in advanced cancers. Profiled with immunoSEQ multiplex PCR; TCRdb holds only in-frame clones, not every one. The sample carries tens of thousands of clones, roughly 85% recorded once. Sample: CD4+ or CD8+ T cells sorted from blood, taken in a trial of the OX40 agonist ivuxolimab. The receptors were gathered from an adult with an advanced solid tumor such as melanoma, head and neck, liver or kidney cancer. The CDR3 runs from the conserved cysteine through the conserved F or W. The D gene is left open where the match is weak. Not all rows give a size; the values are once, few, many and, for expanded clones, a class.

TRBV14,NA,TRBJ1-2,NA,CASSQGQSTGYGYTF,TGTGCCAGCAGCCAAGGACAGTCGACGGGCTATGGCTACACCTTC
TRBV7-9,NA,TRBJ1-5,NA,CASSLNRGEPQHF,TGTGCCAGCAGCTTAAATCGAGGGGAGCCCCAGCATTTT
TRBV7-7,TRBD1,TRBJ2-1,NA,CASSLSGTTTGGEQFF,TGTGCCAGCAGCCTCTCCGGGACAACTACAGGGGGTGAGCAGTTCTTC
TRBV21-1,NA,TRBJ1-2,NA,CASSKGGNFHGYTF,TGTGCCAGCAGCAAAGGAGGGAATTTCCATGGCTACACCTTC
TRBV29-1,TRBD1,TRBJ1-2,NA,CSGLSQGEGYTF,TGCAGCGGCCTCAGCCAGGGGGAGGGCTACACCTTC
TRBV18,TRBD1,TRBJ2-2,NA,CASSPMTGETTGELFF,TGTGCCAGCTCCCCAATGACAGGGGAAACCACCGGGGAGCTGTTTTTT
TRBV4-3,NA,TRBJ2-6,few,CASSQDNLHANVLTF,TGCGCCAGCAGCCAAGATAACCTACACGCCAACGTCCTGACTTTC
TRBV19,TRBD2,TRBJ2-7,NA,CASSSMGLAYEQYF,TGTGCCAGTAGTTCAATGGGACTAGCCTACGAGCAGTACTTC
TRBV4-3,NA,TRBJ2-1,NA,CASSRGGWGSNEQFF,TGCGCCAGCAGCCGAGGGGGTTGGGGGTCCAATGAGCAGTTCTTC
TRBV6-6,TRBD1,TRBJ2-7,once,CASSYWGQGSYEQYF,TGTGCCAGCAGTTACTGGGGACAGGGGTCCTACGAGCAGTACTTC